This entry lists 23 T cell receptor beta chains sequenced from one sample in a study of T-cell memory formation after mild COVID-19. TCRdb re-derived calls from the 5' RACE reads in MiXCR, one entry per CDR3 protein. Of about 250,000 distinct CDR3 sequences listed, under 20% are singletons. The specimen was PBMCs or a T cell subset sorted from them (not recorded which). These receptors were taken from a man between 18 and 35 years old who had mild COVID-19 (a few samples of this study predate the infection). Cell type and time point are not known.

The V gene is TRBV15, the J gene TRBJ2-1; no clear D gene. The V end was cut by 0 bases, the J end by 5 bases, with 8 bases between. The CDR3 is made up of 14 amino acids. Germline-derived CDR1 and CDR2 are LNHNV and YYDKDF (reference sequence). The CDR3, as DNA: TGTGCCACCAGCAGAGATCGCCAGGACAATGAGCAGTTCTTC. As protein: CATSRDRQDNEQFF.

The chain recombines TRBV10-3 with TRBJ1-1; D is perhaps TRBD1 (6 bases). V lost 8 bases and J lost 8, with 18 bases in between. The CDR3 consists of 13 residues. Germline lookup yields CDR1 ENHRY and CDR2 SYGVKD. CDR3 amino acids: CAIRLQGFAEAFF. The CDR3 DNA follows: TGTGCCATCCGACTCCAGGGGTTTGCCGAAGCTTTCTTT.

The chain is built from TRBV11-2 and TRBJ2-5; tentatively, D is TRBD2 (6 bases). The CDR3 contains 16 residues. CDR1 is SGHAT, CDR2 FQNNGV, per germline. The V end was cut by 4 bases, the J end by 4 bases, with 19 bases between. The CDR3 DNA reads as TGTGCCAGCAGCTCTCCCTACGGGGGACTGGGAGAGACCCAGTACTTC. Residues: CASSSPYGGLGETQYF.

V is TRBV12-3 or TRBV12-4 and J is TRBJ2-5, with a weak D call TRBD2 (5 bases). This CDR3 comprises 16 residues. Deletions cut 3 bases from V and 4 bases from J, with 18 bases between. CDR3 DNA: TGTGCCAGCAGTTTCACCGGGCCCCACCGGGGAGAGACCCAGTACTTC. This sequence encodes CASSFTGPHRGETQYF.

This clonotype was seen once. The chain employs TRBV10-3 and TRBJ2-1, with 7 bases aligning to TRBD1. This CDR3 spans 13 amino acids. Trimming took 6 bases from V and 5 from J; bases not matched to a gene: 4. The germline gives CDR1 ENHRY, CDR2 SYGVKD. The CDR3 spells CAIRGQPDNEQFF. The DNA for the CDR3 is TGTGCCATCAGGGGACAGCCTGACAATGAGCAGTTCTTC.

The chain joins TRBV18 to TRBJ1-1; possible D gene TRBD1, 5 bases. The length of the CDR3 is 16 residues. V lost 4 bases and J 4 bases, leaving 19 bases between the germline ends. Germline V lookup: CDR1 KGHSH, CDR2 LQKENI. CDR3 amino acids: CASSQRAGGGSTEAFF. The CDR3 nucleotides read TGTGCCAGCTCACAGAGAGCAGGTGGGGGAAGCACTGAAGCTTTCTTT.

This clonotype came up many times. The V and J genes are TRBV5-1 and TRBJ2-1; 7 bases are shared with TRBD2. Per germline, CDR1 SGHRS and CDR2 YFSETQ. The CDR3 sequence is 15 residues long. V shed 2 bases, J shed 8 bases, and the junction held 10 bases outside the gene matches. As DNA, the CDR3 is TGCGCCAGCAGCTTAAGGTTGGGGGGGAAGGATGAGCAGTTCTTC. It encodes CASSLRLGGKDEQFF.

The sample holds a few counts of this clonotype. The chain is built from TRBV12-3 or TRBV12-4 and TRBJ2-7; no definite D call. The V gene lost 3 bases and the J gene lost 3 bases, with 12 bases spanning the gap. The CDR3 totals 14 residues. The CDR3 nucleotides read TGTGCCAGCAGTTTCACGGCCCGTGGCTACGAGCAGTACTTC. As protein: CASSFTARGYEQYF.

This sequence joins TRBV6-1 and TRBJ2-3; D possibly uses TRBD1 or TRBD2 (5 bases each). The V end was cut by 6 bases, the J end by 2 bases, with 12 bases between. Looked up from germline, CDR1 is MNHNS and CDR2 is SASEGT. This CDR3 has 14 residues. The DNA for the CDR3 is TGTGCCAGCAGCCCGGGACCGCACACAGATACGCAGTATTTT. Translation gives CASSPGPHTDTQYF.

This clonotype turned up a few times. The V gene is TRBV5-1, the J gene TRBJ1-1; D not certain. Germline V gene lookup returns CDR1 SGHRS and CDR2 YFSETQ. The CDR3 runs 15 residues. The V gene lost 4 bases and the J gene lost 7 bases, with 20 bases spanning the gap. The CDR3 DNA follows: TGCGCCAGCAGCGGGCGGACCGCGGGAAGGGTTGAAGCTTTCTTT. Protein product: CASSGRTAGRVEAFF.

The V call is TRBV12-3 or TRBV12-4, the J call TRBJ2-1, with D uncertain. V gave up 4 bases and J gave up 8 bases, with 18 bases separating them. The CDR3 is 15 amino acids. This chain's CDR3 is CASSSQSSTHYEQFF. Written as DNA, the CDR3 is TGTGCCAGCAGTTCCCAATCTAGTACGCATTATGAGCAGTTCTTC.

The chain links TRBV3-1 to TRBJ1-2, with D unresolved. The V gene lost 0 bases and the J gene lost 8 bases, with 16 bases spanning the gap. The CDR3 has 15 residues. Germline loops: CDR1 LGHDT, CDR2 YNNKEL (reference sequence). The CDR3 DNA sequence: TGTGCCAGCAGCCAAGATTGGACGGGAACCGGAGGCTACACCTTC. Its translation: CASSQDWTGTGGYTF.

This rearrangement joins TRBV20-1 to TRBJ2-7; D is uncertain. Germline CDR1 and CDR2: DFQATT and SNEGSKA (reference sequence). V lost 1 base and J lost 2, with 6 bases in between. This CDR3 comprises 12 residues. CDR3 bases: TGCAGTGCTAGAGCGGATCCCTACGAGCAGTACTTC. Encoded protein: CSARADPYEQYF.

The gene calls are TRBV4-3 and TRBJ1-3; D may be TRBD1 (6 bases). CDR1 and CDR2 (germline): LGHNA, YSLEER. The CDR3 is 17 residues long. The V gene lost 0 bases and the J gene lost 0 bases, with 12 bases spanning the gap. CDR3: CASSQDYRQASGNTIYF. The CDR3 DNA is TGCGCCAGCAGCCAAGATTATAGACAGGCCTCTGGAAACACCATATATTTT.

The genes are TRBV7-3 and TRBJ2-5, with D possibly TRBD2 on 6 matching bases. Germline V gene lookup returns CDR1 SGHTA and CDR2 FQGTGA. V was pared by 5 bases and J by 1 base, with 8 bases between. CDR3 length equals 13 residues. This chain's CDR3 is CASSRRVQETQYF. CDR3 nucleotide sequence: TGTGCCAGCAGCCGGAGGGTCCAAGAGACCCAGTACTTC.

The chain couples TRBV7-2 to TRBJ2-3, with D uncertain. Trimming shortened V by 5 bases and J by 2 bases, and 8 bases separated the two germline ends. CDR3 size: 13 residues. Germline V gives CDR1 SGHTA, CDR2 FQGNSA. The CDR3 DNA sequence: TGTGCCAGCAGCCCGCCGTACACAGATACGCAGTATTTT. Encoded protein: CASSPPYTDTQYF.

This clonotype was counted at least ten times. The chain recombines TRBV4-1 with TRBJ1-5; D gene unclear. The CDR3 totals 15 residues. CDR1 is MGHRA, CDR2 YSYEKL, per germline. V lost 0 bases to trimming and J lost 6 bases, with 12 bases between them. The CDR3 nucleotides are TGCGCCAGCAGCCAAGATAGGTCGGGCGGTCAGCCCCAGCATTTT. Its translation is CASSQDRSGGQPQHF.

This rearrangement joins TRBV4-1 to TRBJ2-3; the D gene could be TRBD1 or TRBD2 (5 bases each). The CDR3 spans 17 residues. Germline V lookup: CDR1 MGHRA, CDR2 YSYEKL. V lost 3 bases and J lost 2, with 18 bases in between. In DNA form, the CDR3 reads TGCGCCAGCAGCCAGACGCCCGGGACCGGGGTCACAGATACGCAGTATTTT. Translating it yields CASSQTPGTGVTDTQYF.

The chain recombines TRBV27 with TRBJ2-3, with 12 bases aligning to TRBD2. The CDR3 spans 19 residues. Germline V gene sequence: CDR1 MNHEY, CDR2 SMNVEV (reference sequence). Germline trimming cut 2 bases from V and 4 bases from J; bases unmatched to any gene: 13. CDR3 nucleotide sequence: TGTGCCAGCAGTTTAAGACTAGCGGGGGCGAGAGTAGCCCCAGATACGCAGTATTTT. Encoded protein: CASSLRLAGARVAPDTQYF.

This clonotype has a handful of counts. The chain's CDR3 is CASKDREQTQYF. Written as DNA, the CDR3 is TGTGCCAGCAAAGACAGGGAACAGACCCAGTACTTC. The rearrangement links TRBV3-1 to TRBJ2-5, with 7 bases identical to TRBD1. The CDR3 is made up of 12 amino acids. J gave up 6 bases and V 7 bases, and 5 bases lay outside the gene matches. Germline V gene data show CDR1 as LGHDT and CDR2 as YNNKEL (reference sequence).

This chain connects TRBV28 to TRBJ2-5, with TRBD2 matching over 12 bases. There are 17 residues in the CDR3. Germline CDR1 is MDHEN and CDR2 is SYDVKM. V lost 6 bases and J lost 1; bases outside the gene matches: 9. Here the CDR3 DNA reads TGTGCCAGCAGCGCAGGGACTAGCGGGCTTCTCCAAGAGACCCAGTACTTC. Residues: CASSAGTSGLLQETQYF.

The rearrangement links TRBV7-2 to TRBJ1-3; 7 nucleotides agree with TRBD1. The trim removed 5 bases at V and 0 bases at J, leaving 4 bases unmatched. The CDR3 sequence is 15 residues long. From germline, CDR1 is SGHTA and CDR2 FQGNSA. CDR3 nucleotide sequence: TGTGCCAGCAGCCCGACAGGGATCTCTGGAAACACCATATATTTT. The encoded protein is CASSPTGISGNTIYF.

This clonotype was observed at least ten times. The chain recombines TRBV11-2 with TRBJ2-3, with D possibly matching TRBD2 (6 bases). From germline, CDR1 is SGHAT and CDR2 FQNNGV. V was pared by 4 bases and J by 0 bases, with 11 bases between. This CDR3 contains 15 residues. CDR3 protein: CASSYWGDSTDTQYF. In DNA form, the CDR3 reads TGTGCCAGCAGCTACTGGGGGGATAGCACAGATACGCAGTATTTT.